This T cell receptor beta chain was sequenced during a study of Ad26.COV2.S vaccination and SARS-CoV-2 variants. The V gene end was trimmed by 4 bases and the J gene end by 4 bases; junction bases not matched to a gene: 10. Germline V lookup: CDR1 MNHEY, CDR2 SVGEGT. The CDR3 is 19 amino acids. Concerning this clone: The antigen remains undetermined.

The treatment denotes: roughly 20 received Ad26.COV2.S at low or high dose, single or two shots; about 5 received placebo; per-sample allocation not given. Specimen acquisition occurred on day 63 following the initial vaccine or placebo injection. Sequenced by immunoSEQ multiplex PCR; TCRdb stores in-frame clones only, minus some. Of roughly 700,000 clones listed, approximately 88% are singletons. Study-level findings and limits: Vaccinated and placebo-treated recipients had similar non-spike TCR breadth.

This chain uses TRBV6-2 or TRBV6-3 with TRBJ2-2, with 15 bases lining up with TRBD2. The material sequenced was peripheral blood, taken in a trial of Ad26.COV2.S vaccine versus placebo. The source of this sequence is a person between 18 and 60 years old who received the Ad26.COV2.S COVID-19 vaccine or a placebo. DNA of the CDR3: TGTGCCAGCAGTTCTACCCTGGGACTAGCGGGGGGAAGCACCGGGGAGCTGTTTTTT. It yields the protein CASSSTLGLAGGSTGELFF.